The 8 T cell receptor beta chains given below trace back to one sample, sequenced in a study of cytomegalovirus exposure and HLA in healthy donors. 60 Vbeta and 13 Jbeta primers were used in PCR. The method was immunoSEQ multiplex PCR; TCRdb's version includes in-frame clones alone and lacks a portion of them. The sample yields tens of thousands of clones, 70% to 80% seen once. The material sequenced was PBMCs. These TCRs come from a woman aged 40 to 50 in good health and CMV-seropositive.

This clone was counted a single time. The chain links TRBV19 to TRBJ1-5, with no clear D. The CDR3 covers 13 residues. Germline CDR1 LNHDA, CDR2 SQIVND (reference sequence). V dropped 4 bases and J dropped 4 bases, with 8 bases sitting between them. CDR3 amino acids: CASSSLTNQPQHF. CDR3 nucleotide sequence: TGTGCCAGTAGTAGCCTGACAAATCAGCCCCAGCATTTT. The entire variable domain, with the rest obtained from reference TRBV19 and TRBJ1-5, is as follows: DGGITQSPKYLFRKEGQNVTLSCEQNLNHDAMYWYRQDPGQGLRLIYYSQIVNDFQKGDIAEGYSVSREKKESFPLTVTSAQKNPTAFYLCASSSLTNQPQHFGDGTRLSIL.

This rearrangement joins TRBV18 to TRBJ2-7, with 12 bases aligning to TRBD2. The V and J ends lost 3 bases and 4 bases, in that order; junction bases with no gene match: 4. The CDR3 extends over 15 amino acids. Germline loops: CDR1 KGHSH, CDR2 LQKENI. This CDR3 is CASSPGTSGLYEQYF. The CDR3 DNA follows: TGTGCCAGCTCACCCGGGACTAGCGGGCTTTACGAGCAGTACTTC.

This chain uses TRBV19 with TRBJ1-1; 7 bases are a match to TRBD1. The CDR3 is made up of 15 amino acids. The germline CDR1 and CDR2 sequences are LNHDA and SQIVND (reference sequence). V was clipped by 4 bases and J by 1 base; unmatched bases: 6. The CDR3, as DNA: TGTGCCAGTAGTAACGACAGGGCCCAGAACACTGAAGCTTTCTTT. Translated: CASSNDRAQNTEAFF.

This rearrangement joins TRBV2 to TRBJ1-5; a weak D match, TRBD1 (5 bases). Trimming cost V 3 bases and J 1 base, with 10 bases left between them. CDR1 SNHLY and CDR2 FYNNEI come from the germline V gene. CDR3 length equals 15 residues. DNA for the CDR3: TGTGCCAGCAGTGACCGCGGGGGGAGCAATCAGCCCCAGCATTTT. Its protein product is CASSDRGGSNQPQHF.

This chain connects TRBV2 to TRBJ2-5, with 9 bases matching TRBD2. The CDR3 spans 14 residues. CDR1 is SNHLY and CDR2 is FYNNEI in the germline V gene. V was pared by 8 bases and J by 4 bases, with 8 bases of the junction left unmatched. The CDR3 here is CASQAREGRETQYF. The CDR3 coding sequence is TGTGCCAGCCAGGCGCGGGAGGGCCGAGAGACCCAGTACTTC.

The chain combines TRBV6-1 with TRBJ2-3, with D possibly TRBD2 on 5 matching bases. Trimming removed 7 bases from V and 3 bases from J, with 17 bases in between. The CDR3 totals 15 residues. Germline assignment: CDR1 MNHNS and CDR2 SASEGT. CDR3 in DNA: TGTGCCAGCAAGGGATTTGCCACGGGGACAGATACGCAGTATTTT. Translation gives CASKGFATGTDTQYF.

The chain recombines TRBV30 with TRBJ2-3, with a weak D call TRBD1 (5 bases). The CDR3 runs to 14 residues. Trimming removed 2 bases at V and 2 bases at J, with 11 bases between. Germline-derived CDR1 and CDR2 are GTSNPN and SVGIG (reference sequence). For the CDR3, the DNA is TGTGCCTGGAGTTCACGCGGACACACAGATACGCAGTATTTT. Amino acids: CAWSSRGHTDTQYF. The full variable domain, rest sourced from reference TRBV30 and TRBJ2-3, is SQTIHQWPATLVQPVGSPLSLECTVEGTSNPNLYWYRQAAGRGLQLLFYSVGIGQISSEVPQNLSASRPQDRQFILSSKKLLLSDSGFYLCAWSSRGHTDTQYFGPGTRLTVL.

This rearrangement joins TRBV5-6 to TRBJ2-4; D may be TRBD1 (5 bases). The CDR3 covers 14 residues. The germline V and J ends were trimmed by 0 bases and 6 bases, with 10 bases remaining between them. The germline V gene has CDR1 SGHDT and CDR2 YYEEEE. The CDR3 DNA reads TGTGCCAGCAGCTTGGGCGTAGGGGCAAACATTCAGTACTTC. Translating gives CASSLGVGANIQYF.